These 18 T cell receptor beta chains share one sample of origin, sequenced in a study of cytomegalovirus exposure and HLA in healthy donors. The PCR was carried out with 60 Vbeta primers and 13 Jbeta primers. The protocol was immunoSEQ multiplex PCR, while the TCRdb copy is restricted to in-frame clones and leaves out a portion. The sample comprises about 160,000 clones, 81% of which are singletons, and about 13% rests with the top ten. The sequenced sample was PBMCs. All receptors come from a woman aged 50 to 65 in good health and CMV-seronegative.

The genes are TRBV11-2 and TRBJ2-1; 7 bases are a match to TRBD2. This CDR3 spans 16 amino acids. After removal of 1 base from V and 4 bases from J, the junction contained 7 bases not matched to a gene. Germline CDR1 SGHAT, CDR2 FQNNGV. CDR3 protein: CASSLGAGVGYNEQFF. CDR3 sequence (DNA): TGTGCCAGCAGCTTAGGGGCGGGAGTAGGTTACAATGAGCAGTTCTTC.

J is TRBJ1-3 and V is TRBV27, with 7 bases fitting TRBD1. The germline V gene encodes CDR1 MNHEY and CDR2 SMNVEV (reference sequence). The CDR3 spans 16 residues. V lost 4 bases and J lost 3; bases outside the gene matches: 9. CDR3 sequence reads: CASSSYRGLSGNTIYF. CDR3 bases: TGTGCCAGCAGTTCATACAGGGGTCTGAGTGGAAACACCATATATTTT.

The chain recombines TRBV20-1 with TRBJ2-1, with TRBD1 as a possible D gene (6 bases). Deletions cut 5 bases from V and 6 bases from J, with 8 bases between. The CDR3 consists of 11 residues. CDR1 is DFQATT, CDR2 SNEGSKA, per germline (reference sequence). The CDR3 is CSAHRVNEQFF. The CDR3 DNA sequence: TGCAGTGCTCACAGGGTCAATGAGCAGTTCTTC.

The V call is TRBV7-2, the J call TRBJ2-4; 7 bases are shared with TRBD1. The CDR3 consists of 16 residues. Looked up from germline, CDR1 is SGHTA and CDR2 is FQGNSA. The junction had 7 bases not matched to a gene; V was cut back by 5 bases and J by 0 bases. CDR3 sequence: CASSPGQNLAKNIQYF. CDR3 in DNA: TGTGCCAGCAGCCCGGGACAGAATTTAGCCAAAAACATTCAGTACTTC.

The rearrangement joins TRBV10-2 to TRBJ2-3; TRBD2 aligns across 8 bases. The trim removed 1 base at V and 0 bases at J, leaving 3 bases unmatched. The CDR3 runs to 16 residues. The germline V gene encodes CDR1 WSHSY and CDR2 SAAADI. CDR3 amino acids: CASSELAGGSTDTQYF. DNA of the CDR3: TGCGCCAGCAGTGAGTTGGCGGGAGGTAGCACAGATACGCAGTATTTT.

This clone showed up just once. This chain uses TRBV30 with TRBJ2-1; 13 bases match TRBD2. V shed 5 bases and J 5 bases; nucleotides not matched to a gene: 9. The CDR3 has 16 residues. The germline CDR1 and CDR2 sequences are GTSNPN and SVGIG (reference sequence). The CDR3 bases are TGTGCCTGGGGAACGCAGGGACTAGCGGGACACAATGAGCAGTTCTTC. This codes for CAWGTQGLAGHNEQFF.

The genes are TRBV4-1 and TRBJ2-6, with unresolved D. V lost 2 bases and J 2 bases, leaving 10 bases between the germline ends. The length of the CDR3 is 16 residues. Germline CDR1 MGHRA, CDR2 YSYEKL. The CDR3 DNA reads TGCGCCAGCAGCCAATTAGTCACGGCTGGGGCCAACGTCCTGACTTTC. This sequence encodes CASSQLVTAGANVLTF.

DNA of the CDR3: TGTGCCAGTAGAGTGGGACTGTTAGTCAATGAGCAGTTCTTC. Amino acid sequence: CASRVGLLVNEQFF. The chain links TRBV19 to TRBJ2-1, with D tentatively TRBD2 (6 bases). The CDR3 loop spans 14 amino acids. Trimming took off 6 bases at V and 6 bases at J, with 15 bases between the two ends. Germline CDR1 is LNHDA and CDR2 is SQIVND (reference sequence).

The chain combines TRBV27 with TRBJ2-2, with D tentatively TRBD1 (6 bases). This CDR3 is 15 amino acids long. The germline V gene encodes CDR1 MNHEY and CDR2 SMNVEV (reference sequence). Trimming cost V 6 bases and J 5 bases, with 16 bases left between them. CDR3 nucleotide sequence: TGTGCCAGCAGCTGGACAGTCCTGGGTACCGGGGAGCTGTTTTTT. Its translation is CASSWTVLGTGELFF.

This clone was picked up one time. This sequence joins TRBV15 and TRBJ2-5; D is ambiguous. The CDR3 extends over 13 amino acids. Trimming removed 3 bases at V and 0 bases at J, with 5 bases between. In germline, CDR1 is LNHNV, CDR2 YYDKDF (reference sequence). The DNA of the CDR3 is TGTGCCACCAGCAGCCTTAACCAAGAGACCCAGTACTTC. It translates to CATSSLNQETQYF.

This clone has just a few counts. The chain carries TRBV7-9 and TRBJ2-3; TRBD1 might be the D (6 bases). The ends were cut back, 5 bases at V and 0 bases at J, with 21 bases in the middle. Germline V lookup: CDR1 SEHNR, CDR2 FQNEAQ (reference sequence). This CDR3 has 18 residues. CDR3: CASSGRDTLITSTDTQYF. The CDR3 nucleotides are TGTGCCAGCAGCGGCCGGGACACACTCATAACTAGCACAGATACGCAGTATTTT.

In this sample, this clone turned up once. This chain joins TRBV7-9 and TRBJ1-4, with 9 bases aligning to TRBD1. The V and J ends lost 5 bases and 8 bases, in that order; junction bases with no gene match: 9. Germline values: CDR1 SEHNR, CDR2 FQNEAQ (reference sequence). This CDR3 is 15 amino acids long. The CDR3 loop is CASSPARTGVEKLFF. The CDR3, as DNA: TGTGCCAGCAGCCCGGCTCGGACAGGGGTCGAAAAACTGTTTTTT. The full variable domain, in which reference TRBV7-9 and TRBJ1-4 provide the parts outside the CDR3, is DTGVSQNPRHKITKRGQNVTFRCDPISEHNRLYWYRQTLGQGPEFLTYFQNEAQLEKSRLLSDRFSAERPKGSFSTLEIQRTEQGDSAMYLCASSPARTGVEKLFFGSGTQLSVL.

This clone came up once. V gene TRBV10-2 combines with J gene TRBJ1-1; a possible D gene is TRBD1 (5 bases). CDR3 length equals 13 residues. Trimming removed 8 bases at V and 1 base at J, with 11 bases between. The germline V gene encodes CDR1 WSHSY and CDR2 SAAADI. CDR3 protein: CASGLGENTEAFF. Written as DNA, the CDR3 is TGCGCCAGCGGGCTAGGGGAGAACACTGAAGCTTTCTTT.

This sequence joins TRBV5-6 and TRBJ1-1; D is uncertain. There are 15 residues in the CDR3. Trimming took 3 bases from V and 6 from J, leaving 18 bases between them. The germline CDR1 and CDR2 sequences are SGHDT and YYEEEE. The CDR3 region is CASSSLRHVPPEAFF. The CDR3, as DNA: TGTGCCAGCAGCTCCCTCCGACACGTACCCCCTGAAGCTTTCTTT.

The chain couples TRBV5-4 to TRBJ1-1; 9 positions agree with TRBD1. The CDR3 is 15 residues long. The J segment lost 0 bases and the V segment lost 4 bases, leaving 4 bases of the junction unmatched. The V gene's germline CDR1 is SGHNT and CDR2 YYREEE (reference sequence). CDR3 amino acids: CASSQGQGVNTEAFF. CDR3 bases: TGTGCCAGCAGCCAGGGACAGGGAGTGAACACTGAAGCTTTCTTT.

Here the CDR3 DNA reads TGTGCCACCAGCACCGCTCGCCAGGGGGGATCCTATAATTCACCCCTCCACTTT. This encodes CATSTARQGGSYNSPLHF. The V and J genes are TRBV15 and TRBJ1-6; 7 nucleotides line up with TRBD1. Germline CDR1 reads LNHNV; CDR2 reads YYDKDF (reference sequence). This CDR3 comprises 18 residues. The junction had 10 bases not matched to a gene; V was cut back by 4 bases and J by 1 base.

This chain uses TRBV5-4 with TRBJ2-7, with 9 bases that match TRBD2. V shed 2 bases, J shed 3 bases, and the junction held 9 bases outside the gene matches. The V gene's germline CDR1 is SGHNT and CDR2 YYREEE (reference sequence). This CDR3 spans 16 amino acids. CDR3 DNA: TGTGCCAGCAGCTTAGGAGCGGGAGGACTAGGCTACGAGCAGTACTTC. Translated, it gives CASSLGAGGLGYEQYF.

The CDR3 spells CASSIVREGNQPQHF. CDR3 sequence (DNA): TGTGCCAGTAGTATTGTGCGAGAGGGCAATCAGCCCCAGCATTTT. The rearrangement uses TRBV19 and TRBJ1-5, with D unresolved. The germline CDR1 and CDR2 sequences are LNHDA and SQIVND (reference sequence). V was trimmed by 3 bases and J by 2 bases, leaving 11 bases between them. The CDR3 has 15 amino acids.